The sequence of this T cell receptor beta chain was determined in a study of blood T cell repertoires in COVID-19. Overall study: There were acute and convalescent COVID-19 samples, and they came from the United States, Italy and Spain.

As processed by the authors: Amplifying reference gene primers gave estimates of nucleated cell counts. Profiled with immunoSEQ multiplex PCR; TCRdb holds only in-frame clones, not every one. V, J and clone size derive from that table, while D and trimming were established from the DNA sequence. The sample lists about 70,000 clones; about 90% were seen once. With 6 bases removed from V and 4 bases from J, the gap between germline ends came to 12 bases. Germline V gene data show CDR1 as MRHNA and CDR2 as SNTAGT. CDR3 length: 13 amino acids. This clone was counted between two and nine times. Sequenced: peripheral blood. This TCR derives from a human donor in a cohort sampled during active COVID-19. The rearrangement joins TRBV6-4 to TRBJ1-1; maybe TRBD1 (5 bases). The CDR3 DNA is TGTGCCAGCAGCGGACATAAGGGCACTGAAGCTTTCTTT. Its protein product is CASSGHKGTEAFF.